Following are 2 T cell receptor beta chains from one sample sequenced in a study of T cell repertoires in cytomegalovirus infection (dated by TCRdb to between 2019 and 2020). Data came from an Illumina HiSeq 1500. In TCRdb, the public reads were trimmed at Q25 with fastp and aligned with MiXCR, with productive beta chains retained. Duplicate CDR3 protein sequences are folded into a single record with the most common DNA and genes. The sample contains 90,000 to 130,000 distinct CDR3 sequences, around 10% of them found a single time. Roughly 29% of the sample rests with the top ten. These receptors are not linked to any known antigen. The sample comprised PBMCs, sequenced either directly or after in vitro stimulation (not recorded which). The receptor source for this set is a human donor in good health (CMV status not recorded). Some clones in this sample may be carry-over from other donors' samples.

This clonotype was picked up a small number of times. V is TRBV6-2 or TRBV6-3 and J is TRBJ2-2, with D perhaps TRBD2 (6 bases). In germline, CDR1 is MNHEY, CDR2 SVGEGT. Trimming removed 7 bases from V and 5 bases from J, with 14 bases in between. The CDR3 spans 14 residues. This CDR3 reads CASMGLARTGELFF. DNA for the CDR3: TGTGCCAGCATGGGGCTAGCGAGAACCGGGGAGCTGTTTTTT.

In this sample, this clonotype turned up a few times. The J gene is TRBJ2-5, the V gene TRBV24-1; D gene ambiguous. Germline CDR1 KGHDR, CDR2 SFDVKD. The CDR3 consists of 17 residues. V lost 3 bases and J 3 bases, leaving 19 bases between the germline ends. In nucleotides, the CDR3 is TGTGCCACCAGTGATCTTCCCAGAGGTGACCTTAAAGAGACCCAGTACTTC. This codes for CATSDLPRGDLKETQYF.